These 16 T cell receptor beta chains were sequenced from one sample in a study of control samples from healthy donors and cancer patients (dated by TCRdb to about 2020). Library creation used the immunoSEQ multiplex PCR assay. The immuneACCESS repertoire file appears here via TCRdb, limited to in-frame rearrangements. These files lack a portion of the clones; in checked studies, under half of the deficit traces to unresolved V genes, and the cause of the others is not known. The table for this sample lists under 300,000 clones; approximately 80% of them were counted only once. Clones ranked in the top ten supply roughly 13% of the sample. Material: PBMCs. These TCRs come from a woman aged 60-75 years with lung cancer.

The V and J genes are TRBV6-6 and TRBJ1-3; TRBD1 matches at 7 bases. This CDR3 region has 16 residues. J was trimmed by 0 bases and V by 6 bases; bases with no gene match: 8. Per germline, CDR1 MNHNY and CDR2 SVGAGI (reference sequence). In DNA, the CDR3 is TGTGCCAGCAGGATAGGACAGGCGCCCTCTGGAAACACCATATATTTT. Encoded protein: CASRIGQAPSGNTIYF.

This clone was recorded only once. The chain joins TRBV2 to TRBJ1-5; a weak D match, TRBD1 (5 bases). V lost 6 bases, J lost 7 bases, and 13 bases lay in between. CDR3 length equals 13 residues. Germline CDR1 reads SNHLY; CDR2 reads FYNNEI. CDR3 sequence: CASRPGAVQPQHF. CDR3 sequence (DNA): TGTGCCAGCAGGCCTGGGGCAGTCCAGCCCCAGCATTTT.

J is TRBJ1-2 and V is TRBV6-6; D gene ambiguous. The CDR3 sequence is 11 residues long. CDR1 MNHNY and CDR2 SVGAGI come from the germline V gene (reference sequence). Trimming removed 5 bases from V and 1 base from J, with 2 bases in between. CDR3 sequence: CASSLNYGYTF. Here the CDR3 DNA reads TGTGCCAGCAGTCTTAACTATGGCTACACCTTC.

CDR3 sequence (DNA): TGCGCCAGCAGCCAAGACTTCAGGGGGCCAACGCAGTATTTT. As protein: CASSQDFRGPTQYF. The V and J genes are TRBV4-1 and TRBJ2-3; 8 nucleotides agree with TRBD1. From germline, CDR1 is MGHRA and CDR2 YSYEKL. This CDR3 has 14 amino acids. V was clipped by 0 bases and J by 9 bases; unmatched bases: 5.

In its sample, this clone was seen a few times. The V call is TRBV5-6, the J call TRBJ2-7; 8 bases align to TRBD2. The CDR3 length is 16 residues. Germline values: CDR1 SGHDT, CDR2 YYEEEE. The trim removed 3 bases at V and 1 base at J, leaving 9 bases unmatched. As DNA, the CDR3 is TGTGCCAGCAGCTCCCGGGCGGGAGGAAGGTCCTACGAGCAGTACTTC. Amino acid sequence: CASSSRAGGRSYEQYF.

This clone came up once. The gene calls are TRBV5-1 and TRBJ1-3; D ambiguous. The CDR3 sequence is 15 residues long. Per the germline V gene, CDR1 is SGHRS and CDR2 is YFSETQ. Trimming stripped 0 bases from V and 2 bases from J, with 9 bases between. The CDR3 DNA reads as TGCGCCAGCAGCTTGGACGGAGATCCTGGAAACACCATATATTTT. Its protein is CASSLDGDPGNTIYF.

V usage is TRBV20-1 and J usage is TRBJ1-2; D possibly corresponds to TRBD1 (5 bases). V was shortened by 3 bases and J by 6 bases, with 8 bases between the two germline ends. Germline V gene sequence: CDR1 DFQATT, CDR2 SNEGSKA (reference sequence). The CDR3 runs to 11 residues. The DNA for the CDR3 is TGCAGTGCTAGCCTAGGGGATGGCTACACCTTC. Residues: CSASLGDGYTF.

This clone has a single count. The chain is built from TRBV7-2 and TRBJ1-3, with a weak D call TRBD1 (5 bases). The CDR3 is 15 residues long. The V end was cut by 4 bases, the J end by 3 bases, with 13 bases between. Per germline, CDR1 SGHTA and CDR2 FQGNSA. As DNA, the CDR3 is TGTGCCAGCAGCTCAACCGGGACGCTTGGAAACACCATATATTTT. Translating gives CASSSTGTLGNTIYF.

This clone was recorded a few times. The rearrangement links TRBV9 to TRBJ1-1; TRBD1 is a possible D gene (5 bases). Germline assignment: CDR1 SGDLS and CDR2 YYNGEE. The CDR3 sequence is 16 residues long. Trimming shortened V by 3 bases and J by 0 bases, and 15 bases separated the two germline ends. For the CDR3, the DNA is TGTGCCAGCAGCGCCCGTCCCGGACAAATGAACACTGAAGCTTTCTTT. Residues: CASSARPGQMNTEAFF.

This clone was seen just once. This chain uses TRBV18 with TRBJ2-2, with D perhaps matching TRBD2 (5 bases). Germline V gene sequence: CDR1 KGHSH, CDR2 LQKENI. V was clipped by 3 bases and J by 7 bases, with 9 bases between them. The CDR3 has 13 amino acids. In DNA, the CDR3 is TGTGCCAGCTCACCGAGAGGGCTCGGGGAGCTGTTTTTT. Its protein is CASSPRGLGELFF.

The rearrangement joins TRBV5-1 to TRBJ1-1; tentatively, D is TRBD1 (5 bases). Germline V gene lookup returns CDR1 SGHRS and CDR2 YFSETQ. The length of the CDR3 is 14 residues. With 0 bases removed from V and 3 bases from J, the gap between germline ends came to 9 bases. The chain's CDR3 is CASSLDSGYTEAFF. The DNA for the CDR3 is TGCGCCAGCAGCTTGGATTCAGGGTACACTGAAGCTTTCTTT.

This chain links TRBV19 with TRBJ2-7; D is undetermined. CDR3 length: 11 amino acids. Germline V gene sequence: CDR1 LNHDA, CDR2 SQIVND (reference sequence). V lost 5 bases, J lost 4 bases, and 6 bases lay in between. This CDR3 reads CASSDGYEQYF. The CDR3, as DNA: TGTGCCAGTAGTGACGGATACGAGCAGTACTTC.

This clone was observed once. The gene calls are TRBV11-2 and TRBJ2-7, with D possibly TRBD2 on 6 matching bases. This CDR3 has 13 amino acids. V dropped 3 bases and J dropped 4 bases, with 10 bases sitting between them. Germline CDR1 and CDR2: SGHAT and FQNNGV. The CDR3 region has the DNA TGTGCCAGCAGCTTCACGGGGGAATACGAGCAGTACTTC. Translation gives CASSFTGEYEQYF.

The chain employs TRBV2 and TRBJ1-3; 7 bases match TRBD1. Germline CDR1 SNHLY, CDR2 FYNNEI. This CDR3 has 16 residues. V shed 1 base and J 4 bases; nucleotides not matched to a gene: 7. DNA for the CDR3: TGTGCCAGCAGTGAAGAGGGGGCCCGCATCGGAAACACCATATATTTT. It translates to CASSEEGARIGNTIYF.

The chain joins TRBV7-2 to TRBJ2-1; 7 bases agree with TRBD2. V gave up 3 bases and J gave up 4 bases; unmatched junction bases: 6. Germline CDR1 and CDR2: SGHTA and FQGNSA. This CDR3 spans 15 amino acids. CDR3 in amino acids: CASSFGAGPYNEQFF. For the CDR3, the DNA is TGTGCCAGCAGCTTCGGAGCGGGACCTTACAATGAGCAGTTCTTC. Supplemented by reference TRBV7-2 and TRBJ2-1, the full variable domain reads GAGVSQSPSNKVTEKGKDVELRCDPISGHTALYWYRQSLGQGLEFLIYFQGNSAPDKSGLPSDRFSAERTGGSVSTLTIQRTQQEDSAVYLCASSFGAGPYNEQFFGPGTRLTVL.

The V and J genes are TRBV5-1 and TRBJ2-7, with TRBD1 matching over 10 bases. This CDR3 has 17 residues. CDR1 SGHRS and CDR2 YFSETQ come from the germline V gene. V dropped 1 base and J dropped 6; count of bases not matched to a gene: 13. The CDR3, as DNA: TGCGCCAGCAGCTTGAGTCCGAGACAGGGGGCAATGCGCGAGCAGTACTTC. This sequence encodes CASSLSPRQGAMREQYF.